Each of the 2 T cell receptor beta chains below was sequenced from the same sample in a study of blood T cell repertoires in COVID-19 (dated by TCRdb to 2018 to 2021). The library came from the immunoSEQ multiplex PCR assay. TCRdb stores this immuneACCESS table with in-frame sequences only. Part of the clones is absent; in the studies checked, under half of the shortfall reflects unresolved V genes, and no reason is known for the rest. The sample profile shows about 72,000 clones; roughly 82% of them were found once. The ten top clones hold around a sixth of the sample. Specimen: peripheral blood. These receptors all come from a human donor in a cohort sampled during active COVID-19.

This chain connects TRBV19 to TRBJ2-7, with D possibly matching TRBD1 (6 bases). Trimming stripped 7 bases from V and 4 bases from J, with 20 bases between. Looked up from germline, CDR1 is LNHDA and CDR2 is SQIVND (reference sequence). This CDR3 is built from 15 residues. CDR3 sequence (DNA): TGTGCCAGTACCGAAAGAGGGGGACCACAATACGAGCAGTACTTC. Amino acids: CASTERGGPQYEQYF. Based on the CDR3 plus reference TRBV19 and TRBJ2-7, the full variable domain is DGGITQSPKYLFRKEGQNVTLSCEQNLNHDAMYWYRQDPGQGLRLIYYSQIVNDFQKGDIAEGYSVSREKKESFPLTVTSAQKNPTAFYLCASTERGGPQYEQYFGPGTRLTVT.

The chain couples TRBV11-2 to TRBJ1-4; a weak D match, TRBD1 (6 bases). This CDR3 is 17 amino acids long. Trimming cost V 6 bases and J 2 bases, with 19 bases left between them. The germline CDR1 and CDR2 sequences are SGHAT and FQNNGV. The CDR3 region is CASSSGQLTMTNEKLFF. The CDR3, as DNA: TGTGCCAGCAGTTCCGGACAGCTTACTATGACTAATGAAAAACTGTTTTTT.